The text below deals with one T cell receptor (beta chain). This CDR3 region has 16 residues. Germline values: CDR1 KGHDR, CDR2 SFDVKD. TCRdb reprocessed the 5' RACE reads and keeps a single row for each CDR3 protein, giving no DNA. In all, the sample yields about 460,000 distinct CDR3 sequences. This record comes from a study of T cells expressing NK-cell markers. The clonotype comes from a woman in her 50s in good health. The sample consisted of blood T cells: a sorted CD56 or NKG2C T cell subset, CD4+ or CD8+ T cells, or bulk PBMC T cells (not recorded which). J is TRBJ1-1 and V is TRBV24-1; the TCRdb D gene call, TRBD1, has no DNA to confirm it. This CDR3 is CATSDADIGQNTEAFF.